This T cell receptor (beta chain) was identified during a study of T-cell reconstitution after alpha-beta-depleted transplantation in children. Study-level points and caveats: Several patients had high TCRbeta diversity at day 60; it came from surviving recipient T cells and thymic progenitors.

About this clonotype itself: What it binds is unknown.

Preparation of the TCRbeta library was carried out with unique molecular identifiers. Each CDR3 protein gets one entry after TCRdb re-called the PCR reads with MiXCR. This table has 250,000 to 400,000 distinct CDR3 sequences, 20% to 30% appearing once. Trimming pared 10 bases from V and 2 bases from J, leaving 19 bases between. Germline CDR1 SGHRS, CDR2 YFSETQ. This CDR3 has 16 residues. The starting material was PBMCs, mostly from graft donor cells, obtained 180 days after TCRalphabeta/CD19-depleted stem cell transplant. This clonotype originated in a male patient under 18 who had a stem cell transplant for acute lymphoblastic leukemia, so the T cells may come from the graft donor. This chain joins TRBV5-1 and TRBJ2-6, with unresolved D. This CDR3 reads CALHVGKVAGANVLTF. CDR3 in DNA: TGCGCCTTGCATGTGGGGAAGGTGGCTGGGGCCAACGTCCTGACTTTC. The full variable domain, in which reference TRBV5-1 and TRBJ2-6 provide the parts outside the CDR3, is KAGVTQTPRYLIKTRGQQVTLSCSPISGHRSVSWYQQTPGQGLQFLFEYFSETQRNKGNFPGRFSGRQFSNSRSEMNVSTLELGDSALYLCALHVGKVAGANVLTFGAGSRLTVL.